A single sample gave rise to the 27 T cell receptor beta chains below, sequenced in a study of CD8+CD57+ T cells in acquired aplastic anemia. All sequencing subjects had displayed CD8+CD57+ cell expansion on flow cytometry. TCR beta VDJ combinations and CDR3 sequences were profiled from genomic DNA. Using its own MiXCR run on the reads, TCRdb lists one record per CDR3 protein. The sample includes about 58,000 distinct CDR3 sequences, just over 55% seen only once; the top ten take 15% to 20%. Sequencing was performed on sorted CD4+, CD8+, or CD8+CD57+ T cells (not recorded which) from PBMCs. These receptor sequences come from a human donor with aplastic anemia.

There are a few counts of this clonotype. The chain combines TRBV25-1 with TRBJ1-2; D is unclear. The CDR3 has 13 amino acids. CDR1 and CDR2 (germline): MGHDK, SYGVNS. Trimming removed 2 bases at V and 7 bases at J, with 11 bases between. CDR3 coding DNA: TGTGCCAGCAGTGAAGAATGGGGAGGTGGCTACACCTTC. Residues: CASSEEWGGGYTF.

Points on this clonotype: The CDR3 does not end in the conserved phenylalanine or tryptophan, so this is likely a read error. The rearrangement links TRBV24-1 to TRBJ2-1; TRBD1 matches 11 bases. Germline values: CDR1 KGHDR, CDR2 SFDVKD. CDR3 length equals 17 residues. V shed 4 bases and J 4 bases; nucleotides not matched to a gene: 8. CDR3 region: CATSESGTGGTYNEQFS. The CDR3 DNA follows: TGTGCCACCAGTGAATCGGGGACAGGGGGGACATACAATGAGCAGTTCTCC.

J is TRBJ1-5 and V is TRBV20-1; D possibly corresponds to TRBD1 (5 bases). The CDR3 extends over 17 amino acids. CDR1 is DFQATT, CDR2 SNEGSKA, per germline (reference sequence). Trimming stripped 5 bases from V and 2 bases from J, with 22 bases between. The CDR3 bases are TGCAGTGCTGCGAACCCGGGACCCTTAGGTGGCAATCAGCCCCAGCATTTT. The encoded protein is CSAANPGPLGGNQPQHF.

This clonotype was counted many times. The chain is built from TRBV9 and TRBJ2-1, with 7 bases matching TRBD2. V gave up 2 bases and J gave up 5 bases; unmatched junction bases: 7. The CDR3 runs to 15 residues. Germline values: CDR1 SGDLS, CDR2 YYNGEE. The CDR3 sequence: CASSVGWRGNNEQFF. The CDR3, as DNA: TGTGCCAGCAGCGTGGGATGGCGGGGGAACAATGAGCAGTTCTTC.

CDR3 sequence: CASSKQGADEQYF. The CDR3 DNA is TGTGCCAGCAGTAAACAGGGGGCTGACGAGCAGTACTTC. This chain joins TRBV25-1 and TRBJ2-7; 9 bases agree with TRBD1. The CDR3 is 13 residues long. The germline CDR1 and CDR2 sequences are MGHDK and SYGVNS. J was trimmed by 5 bases and V by 5 bases; bases with no gene match: 4.

This clonotype was observed a few times. The junction departs from germline at one end; a sequencing error may be responsible. V gene TRBV4-1 combines with J gene TRBJ1-1; D ambiguous. The CDR3 sequence is 14 residues long. In germline, CDR1 is MGHRA, CDR2 YSYEKL. CDR3 sequence reads: CASSQGGSRTEALF. CDR3 DNA sequence: TGCGCCAGCAGCCAGGGAGGGTCCCGAACTGAAGCTCTCTTT.

This clonotype appeared many times. The chain combines TRBV9 with TRBJ2-7, with 8 bases that match TRBD1. V lost 0 bases, J lost 7 bases, and 12 bases stayed unmatched. Germline V gene lookup returns CDR1 SGDLS and CDR2 YYNGEE. This CDR3 has 16 amino acids. CDR3 amino acids: CASSVGAGTGLKEQYF. Here the CDR3 DNA reads TGTGCCAGCAGCGTAGGGGCAGGGACAGGCTTAAAAGAGCAGTACTTC.

V is TRBV29-1 and J is TRBJ2-6; TRBD1 agrees at 9 bases. V lost 4 bases and J lost 1; bases outside the gene matches: 5. CDR3 length: 16 amino acids. Germline CDR1 is SQVTM and CDR2 is ANQGSEA. CDR3 in amino acids: CSVATGGFSGANVLTF. CDR3 sequence (DNA): TGCAGCGTTGCGACAGGGGGATTTTCTGGGGCCAACGTCCTGACTTTC.

V usage is TRBV5-1 and J usage is TRBJ2-5; 8 bases align to TRBD1. Germline V CDR1 and CDR2: SGHRS, YFSETQ. This CDR3 has 15 residues. With 6 bases clipped from V and 1 base from J, the junction kept 8 bases outside the gene matches. CDR3 residues: CASKAGGYVQETQYF. In DNA, the CDR3 is TGCGCCAGCAAGGCAGGGGGCTATGTCCAAGAGACCCAGTACTTC. The entire variable domain, with the rest obtained from reference TRBV5-1 and TRBJ2-5, is as follows: KAGVTQTPRYLIKTRGQQVTLSCSPISGHRSVSWYQQTPGQGLQFLFEYFSETQRNKGNFPGRFSGRQFSNSRSEMNVSTLELGDSALYLCASKAGGYVQETQYFGPGTRLLVL.

The table lists this clonotype with many counts. The gene calls are TRBV6-1 and TRBJ1-2; 9 nucleotides line up with TRBD1. This CDR3 comprises 15 residues. With V trimmed by 5 bases and J by 6 bases, 10 bases remained unmatched. Per germline, CDR1 MNHNS and CDR2 SASEGT. The CDR3 reads CASSTYKTGGDGYTF. For the CDR3, the DNA is TGTGCCAGCAGTACCTATAAGACAGGGGGAGATGGCTACACCTTC.

V and J are TRBV11-1 and TRBJ2-7; 8 bases map to TRBD1. CDR3 length: 15 amino acids. Germline values: CDR1 SGHAT, CDR2 FQDESV (reference sequence). V lost 1 base and J lost 5; bases outside the gene matches: 7. The CDR3 nucleotides are TGTGCCAGCAGCTTAGGCGGACAGGGAGCCCACGAGCAGTACTTC. This encodes CASSLGGQGAHEQYF.

In this sample, this clonotype is medium-sized. This chain connects TRBV7-2 to TRBJ2-7, with TRBD1 matching over 7 bases. Germline CDR1 reads SGHTA; CDR2 reads FQGNSA. The trim removed 7 bases at V and 2 bases at J, leaving 8 bases unmatched. The CDR3 runs to 14 residues. CDR3 loop: CASNAGGRTYEQYF. DNA of the CDR3: TGTGCCAGCAACGCAGGGGGAAGGACCTACGAGCAGTACTTC.

The gene calls are TRBV29-1 and TRBJ2-7; 8 nucleotides align to TRBD2. The CDR3 spans 15 residues. Trimming cost V 1 base and J 2 bases; bases outside gene matches: 7. Germline lookup yields CDR1 SQVTM and CDR2 ANQGSEA. In DNA, the CDR3 is TGCAGCGTTGAAGGCGTGCGGGGGGTCGCCTACGAGCAGTACTTC. Translation gives CSVEGVRGVAYEQYF.

The chain employs TRBV15 and TRBJ2-1, with D maybe TRBD1 (6 bases). Germline V gives CDR1 LNHNV, CDR2 YYDKDF (reference sequence). The CDR3 totals 15 residues. V lost 2 bases and J 0 bases, leaving 8 bases between the germline ends. This chain's CDR3 is CATSRRDTSYNEQFF. The CDR3 DNA sequence: TGTGCCACCAGCAGAAGGGACACCTCCTACAATGAGCAGTTCTTC.

This clonotype was counted at least ten times. V is TRBV9 and J is TRBJ1-2; 7 positions match TRBD1. Unmatched junction bases numbered 7, after V lost 3 bases and J lost 8 bases. The germline V gene has CDR1 SGDLS and CDR2 YYNGEE. The CDR3 covers 13 residues. DNA of the CDR3: TGTGCCAGCAGCGAACGACAGGGTGGGGGCTACACCTTC. Translating it yields CASSERQGGGYTF.

This chain uses TRBV4-1 with TRBJ2-5; D call uncertain. This CDR3 contains 12 residues. The V end was cut by 0 bases, the J end by 7 bases, with 6 bases between. Germline values: CDR1 MGHRA, CDR2 YSYEKL. The CDR3 reads CASSQDRRTQYF. CDR3 sequence (DNA): TGCGCCAGCAGCCAAGATCGTCGGACCCAGTACTTC.

This clonotype occurred a few times. The V gene is TRBV15, the J gene TRBJ1-2; no clear D. CDR1 and CDR2 from the germline V gene are LNHNV and YYDKDF (reference sequence). The CDR3 consists of 14 residues. The V and J ends lost 1 base and 2 bases respectively, with 8 bases between them. The CDR3 nucleotides are TGTGCCACCAGCAGAGGGGTGGGGAACTATGGCTACACCTTC. As protein: CATSRGVGNYGYTF.

The chain uses TRBV10-3 and TRBJ1-6, with D hard to call. The V end was cut by 0 bases, the J end by 14 bases, with 11 bases between. Germline values: CDR1 ENHRY, CDR2 SYGVKD. This CDR3 region has 13 residues. The CDR3 loop is CAISESERRALHF. CDR3 nucleotides: TGTGCCATCAGTGAGTCCGAGCGGCGGGCCCTCCACTTT.

This chain links TRBV2 with TRBJ2-3; D might be TRBD1 or TRBD2, each matching 5 bases. The CDR3 has 13 amino acids. Germline V gene data show CDR1 as SNHLY and CDR2 as FYNNEI. V was pared by 8 bases and J by 5 bases, with 14 bases between. The CDR3 is CASGDGGKDTQYF. The CDR3 region has the DNA TGTGCCAGCGGGGACGGAGGCAAAGATACGCAGTATTTT.

The CDR3 loop is CATSRDFRGEQYF. In nucleotides, the CDR3 is TGTGCCACCAGCAGAGATTTCCGTGGCGAGCAGTACTTC. The rearrangement links TRBV15 to TRBJ2-7; D is unclear. V lost 0 bases to trimming and J lost 6 bases, with 9 bases between them. Looked up from germline, CDR1 is LNHNV and CDR2 is YYDKDF (reference sequence). CDR3 size: 13 residues.

This clonotype showed up just once. A much larger clone lies a single base off, so this may be a read error. This chain connects TRBV11-2 to TRBJ1-1, with D possibly matching TRBD1 (5 bases). Trimming removed 5 bases at V and 7 bases at J, with 17 bases between. The CDR3 consists of 14 residues. CDR1 and CDR2 (germline): SGHAT, FQNNGV. CDR3 residues: CASSPGPGFSEAFF. The CDR3 DNA reads as TGTGCCAGCAGCCCGGGACCGGGGTTTAGTGAAGCTTTCTTT. The full variable domain, rest sourced from reference TRBV11-2 and TRBJ1-1, is EAGVAQSPRYKIIEKRQSVAFWCNPISGHATLYWYQQILGQGPKLLIQFQNNGVVDDSQLPKDRFSAERLKGVDSTLKIQPAKLEDSAVYLCASSPGPGFSEAFFGQGTRLTVV.

Judged by abundance, this clonotype is medium-sized. The chain couples TRBV7-9 to TRBJ2-5; D perhaps matches TRBD1 (6 bases). CDR1 is SEHNR, CDR2 FQNEAQ, per germline (reference sequence). The V gene lost 4 bases and the J gene lost 5 bases, with 11 bases spanning the gap. This CDR3 region has 13 residues. CDR3 amino acids: CASSYQGLETQYF. CDR3 in DNA: TGTGCCAGCAGCTACCAGGGGCTTGAGACCCAGTACTTC.

The chain is built from TRBV6-1 and TRBJ1-2; D is uncertain. This CDR3 is built from 15 residues. The V and J ends lost 6 bases and 4 bases respectively, with 18 bases between them. The germline CDR1 and CDR2 sequences are MNHNS and SASEGT. DNA of the CDR3: TGTGCCAGCAGCTCTACAGCCGCAGCCTTCTATGGCTACACCTTC. This gives the protein CASSSTAAAFYGYTF.

This clonotype was counted at least ten times. The chain has TRBV6-1 and TRBJ1-5; D gene uncertain. The V end was cut by 8 bases, the J end by 0 bases, with 11 bases between. Per the germline V gene, CDR1 is MNHNS and CDR2 is SASEGT. The CDR3 is made up of 14 amino acids. CDR3 nucleotides: TGTGCCAGCTCTGTAGCGGGTAGCAATCAGCCCCAGCATTTT. The encoded protein is CASSVAGSNQPQHF.

The chain couples TRBV2 to TRBJ2-7; maybe TRBD1 (5 bases). This CDR3 spans 14 amino acids. Germline values: CDR1 SNHLY, CDR2 FYNNEI. V was clipped by 4 bases and J by 0 bases, with 10 bases between them. The CDR3: CASSGGSSSYEQYV. CDR3 sequence (DNA): TGTGCCAGCAGTGGGGGCAGCAGCTCCTACGAGCAGTACGTC.

The genes are TRBV7-2 and TRBJ2-7; 14 positions agree with TRBD2. The germline CDR1 and CDR2 sequences are SGHTA and FQGNSA. V dropped 5 bases and J dropped 3; count of bases not matched to a gene: 0. The CDR3 loop spans 14 amino acids. The CDR3 bases are TGTGCCAGCAGCGGACTAGCGGGAGGCTACGAGCAGTACGTC. As protein: CASSGLAGGYEQYV.

The chain employs TRBV25-1 and TRBJ2-3; 12 bases fit TRBD2. Trimming cost V 4 bases and J 2 bases; bases outside gene matches: 4. CDR1 and CDR2 (germline): MGHDK, SYGVNS. The CDR3 covers 16 residues. The CDR3 nucleotides read TGTGCCAGCAGTGCGACTAGCGGGGGCCTCACAGATACGCAGTATTTT. This codes for CASSATSGGLTDTQYF.